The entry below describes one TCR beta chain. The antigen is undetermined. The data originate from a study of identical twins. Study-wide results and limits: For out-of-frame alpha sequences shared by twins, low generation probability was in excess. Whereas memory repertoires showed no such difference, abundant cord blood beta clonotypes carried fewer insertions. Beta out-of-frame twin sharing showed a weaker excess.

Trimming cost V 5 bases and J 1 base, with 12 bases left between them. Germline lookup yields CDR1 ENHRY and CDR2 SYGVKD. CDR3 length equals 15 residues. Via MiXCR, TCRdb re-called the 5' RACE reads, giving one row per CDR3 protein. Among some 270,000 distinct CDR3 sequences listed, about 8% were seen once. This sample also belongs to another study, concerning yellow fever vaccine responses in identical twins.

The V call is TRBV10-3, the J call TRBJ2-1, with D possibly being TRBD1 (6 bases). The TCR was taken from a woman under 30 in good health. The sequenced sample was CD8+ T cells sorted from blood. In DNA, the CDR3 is TGTGCCATCAGTAACCAGGGGAAATCCTACAATGAGCAGTTCTTC. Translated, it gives CAISNQGKSYNEQFF.